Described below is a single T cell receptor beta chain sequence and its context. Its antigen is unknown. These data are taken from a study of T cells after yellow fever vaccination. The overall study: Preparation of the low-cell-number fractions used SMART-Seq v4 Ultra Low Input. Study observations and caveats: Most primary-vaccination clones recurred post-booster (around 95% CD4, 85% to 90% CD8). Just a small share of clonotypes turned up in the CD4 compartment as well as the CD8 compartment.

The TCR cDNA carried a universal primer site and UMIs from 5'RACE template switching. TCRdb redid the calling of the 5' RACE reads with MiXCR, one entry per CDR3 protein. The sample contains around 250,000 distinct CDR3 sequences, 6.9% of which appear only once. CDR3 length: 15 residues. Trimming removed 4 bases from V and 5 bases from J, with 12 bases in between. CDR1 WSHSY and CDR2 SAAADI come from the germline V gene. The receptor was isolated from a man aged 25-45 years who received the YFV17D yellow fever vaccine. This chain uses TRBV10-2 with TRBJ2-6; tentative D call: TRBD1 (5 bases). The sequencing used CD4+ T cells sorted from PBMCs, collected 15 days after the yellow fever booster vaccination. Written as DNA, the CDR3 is TGCGCCAGCAGTGTAGCAGGGATTCGGGCCAACGTCCTGACTTTC. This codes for CASSVAGIRANVLTF.